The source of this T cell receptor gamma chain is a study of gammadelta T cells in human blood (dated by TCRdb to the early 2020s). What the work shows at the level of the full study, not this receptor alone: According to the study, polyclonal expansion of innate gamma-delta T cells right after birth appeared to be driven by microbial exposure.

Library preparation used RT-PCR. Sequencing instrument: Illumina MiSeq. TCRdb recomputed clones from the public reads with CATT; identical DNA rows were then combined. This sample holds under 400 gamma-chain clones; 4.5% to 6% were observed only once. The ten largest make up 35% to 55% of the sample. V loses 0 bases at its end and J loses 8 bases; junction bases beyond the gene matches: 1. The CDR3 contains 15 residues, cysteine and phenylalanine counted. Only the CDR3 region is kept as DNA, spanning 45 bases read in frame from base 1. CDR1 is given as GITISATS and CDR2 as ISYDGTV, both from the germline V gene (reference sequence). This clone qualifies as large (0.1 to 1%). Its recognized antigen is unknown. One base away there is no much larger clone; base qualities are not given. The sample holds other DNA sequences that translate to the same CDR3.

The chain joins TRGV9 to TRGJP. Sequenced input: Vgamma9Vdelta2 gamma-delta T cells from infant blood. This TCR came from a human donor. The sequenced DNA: TGTGCCTTGTGGGAGGTGAAGTTGGGCAAAAAAATCAAGGTATTT. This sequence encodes CALWEVKLGKKIKVF.